These T cell receptor beta chains were read from a single sample in a study of T-cell reconstitution after alpha-beta-depleted transplantation in children. MiXCR, run by TCRdb on the PCR reads, gives a single entry per CDR3 protein. The sample consists of 200,000 to 250,000 distinct CDR3 sequences, around 10% of them appearing once. The sequences come from PBMCs from the stem cell graft donor, collected from the stem cell graft. These receptors were taken from a human donor who donated a stem cell graft to a child with acute lymphoblastic leukemia. The CDR3 runs from the conserved cysteine through the conserved F or W. The order of the fields is CDR3 protein, CDR3 DNA, clone size, D gene, V gene, J gene. D genes are given only for firm matches. Rows give clone size only sometimes, using once, few, many, or a class for an expanded clone.

CDR3: CASSRSFGGNQPQHF
DNA: TGTGCCAGCAGTCGATCTTTCGGTGGTAATCAGCCCCAGCATTTT
size: many
D: NA
V: TRBV6-5
J: TRBJ1-5

CDR3: CASSLSKGLGTGNNEQFF
DNA: TGTGCCAGCAGTTTATCGAAAGGTCTGGGGACAGGGAACAATGAGCAGTTCTTC
size: many
D: TRBD1
V: TRBV27
J: TRBJ2-1

CDR3: CASSPILGEKLFF
DNA: TGTGCCAGCAGCCCGATTTTAGGTGAAAAACTGTTTTTT
size: few
D: NA
V: TRBV6-1
J: TRBJ1-4

CDR3: CASTLRPLYSNYGYTF
DNA: TGTGCCAGCACCCTAAGACCCCTATACTCTAACTATGGCTACACCTTC
size: many
D: NA
V: TRBV2
J: TRBJ1-2

CDR3: CASSFGTSGGVSNEQFF
DNA: TGTGCCAGCAGTTTTGGGACTAGCGGGGGGGTATCAAACGAGCAGTTCTTC
size: few
D: TRBD2
V: TRBV27
J: TRBJ2-1

CDR3: CASSFTGGLYNEQFF
DNA: TGTGCCAGCAGTTTTACGGGGGGGCTCTACAATGAGCAGTTCTTC
size: NA
D: TRBD2
V: TRBV12-3/TRBV12-4
J: TRBJ2-1

CDR3: CASSSPGLASNEQFF
DNA: TGTGCCAGCAGCTCCCCGGGACTAGCGAGCAATGAGCAGTTCTTC
size: many
D: TRBD2
V: TRBV7-9
J: TRBJ2-1

CDR3: CASSEWDTSPNSPLHF
DNA: TGTGCCAGCAGCGAGTGGGATACTTCCCCTAATTCACCCCTCCACTTT
size: many
D: NA
V: TRBV9
J: TRBJ1-6

CDR3: CASGDRTLEQYF
DNA: TGTGCCAGCGGCGACAGGACCCTGGAGCAGTACTTC
size: NA
D: NA
V: TRBV12-3/TRBV12-4
J: TRBJ2-7

CDR3: CASSQDWGVGETQYF
DNA: TGCGCCAGCAGCCAAGATTGGGGAGTTGGAGAGACCCAGTACTTC
size: many
D: NA
V: TRBV4-3
J: TRBJ2-5

CDR3: CASSPGQGISYEQYF
DNA: TGCGCCAGCAGCCCCGGACAGGGTATCTCCTACGAGCAGTACTTC
size: many
D: TRBD1
V: TRBV5-1
J: TRBJ2-7

CDR3: CASSKTVYEQYF
DNA: TGTGCCAGCAGCAAGACAGTCTACGAGCAGTACTTC
size: many
D: NA
V: TRBV2
J: TRBJ2-7

CDR3: CASSPMGGGRTDTQYF
DNA: TGTGCCAGCAGCCCTATGGGCGGGGGCCGTACAGATACGCAGTATTTT
size: few
D: NA
V: TRBV7-2
J: TRBJ2-3

CDR3: CASSLADEQYF
DNA: TGTGCCAGCAGCTTGGCGGACGAGCAGTACTTC
size: NA
D: NA
V: TRBV7-9
J: TRBJ2-7

CDR3: CATSFGPVNTEAFF
DNA: TGTGCCACCAGCTTCGGCCCCGTGAACACTGAAGCTTTCTTT
size: few
D: NA
V: TRBV15
J: TRBJ1-1

CDR3: CASSFNEGTGGLYGYTF
DNA: TGTGCCAGCAGCTTTAATGAGGGGACAGGGGGCCTGTATGGCTACACCTTC
size: NA
D: TRBD1
V: TRBV11-2
J: TRBJ1-2

CDR3: CASRAIGTDTQYF
DNA: TGCGCCAGCCGCGCCATCGGCACAGATACGCAGTATTTT
size: few
D: NA
V: TRBV5-1
J: TRBJ2-3

CDR3: CSARGNRGQPQHF
DNA: TGCAGTGCTAGAGGGAACAGGGGCCAGCCCCAGCATTTT
size: many
D: TRBD1
V: TRBV20-1
J: TRBJ1-5

CDR3: CASSLMVQDNSPLHF
DNA: TGTGCCAGCAGCTTAATGGTACAAGATAATTCACCCCTCCACTTT
size: NA
D: NA
V: TRBV7-8
J: TRBJ1-6

CDR3: CASSPRTGGTGPLHF
DNA: TGTGCCAGCAGTCCACGGACAGGAGGAACGGGGCCCCTCCACTTT
size: many
D: TRBD1
V: TRBV12-3/TRBV12-4
J: TRBJ1-6

CDR3: CASSWTGRNYGYTF
DNA: TGTGCCAGCAGTTGGACAGGGCGAAACTATGGCTACACCTTC
size: few
D: TRBD1
V: TRBV12-3/TRBV12-4
J: TRBJ1-2

CDR3: CASSRGTSGFDEQYF
DNA: TGTGCCAGCAGCCGCGGGACTAGCGGGTTTGACGAGCAGTACTTC
size: few
D: TRBD2
V: TRBV3-1
J: TRBJ2-7

CDR3: CASSSQRIPKEKLFF
DNA: TGTGCCAGCAGTTCGCAAAGGATCCCTAAGGAAAAACTGTTTTTT
size: NA
D: NA
V: TRBV27
J: TRBJ1-4

CDR3: CASSFGSGGALSYNEQFF
DNA: TGTGCCAGCAGCTTCGGTAGCGGGGGGGCCTTATCCTACAATGAGCAGTTCTTC
size: many
D: TRBD2
V: TRBV5-6
J: TRBJ2-1

CDR3: CSAREEVDTEAFF
DNA: TGCAGTGCTAGAGAGGAGGTGGACACTGAAGCTTTCTTT
size: NA
D: NA
V: TRBV20-1
J: TRBJ1-1

CDR3: CASSQVGGSEKLFF
DNA: TGTGCCAGCAGTCAAGTGGGAGGGAGTGAAAAACTGTTTTTT
size: many
D: NA
V: TRBV6-2/TRBV6-3
J: TRBJ1-4

CDR3: CASSDPGQGNYGYTF
DNA: TGTGCCAGCAGTGACCCTGGACAGGGGAACTATGGCTACACCTTC
size: NA
D: TRBD1
V: TRBV25-1
J: TRBJ1-2

CDR3: CASRSTSGGRDTQYF
DNA: TGTGCCAGCAGATCGACTAGCGGGGGCAGGGATACGCAGTATTTT
size: many
D: TRBD2
V: TRBV2
J: TRBJ2-3

CDR3: CASSPRASGTDTQYF
DNA: TGCGCCAGCAGCCCGCGGGCTAGCGGCACAGATACGCAGTATTTT
size: NA
D: NA
V: TRBV5-1
J: TRBJ2-3

CDR3: CASSLDLPSRVRELFF
DNA: TGCGCCAGCAGCTTGGATCTGCCTTCTAGGGTCCGGGAGCTGTTTTTT
size: few
D: NA
V: TRBV5-1
J: TRBJ2-2

CDR3: CASSFLRIGSYEQYF
DNA: TGTGCCAGCAGCTTCCTGAGGATTGGATCCTACGAGCAGTACTTC
size: NA
D: NA
V: TRBV7-8
J: TRBJ2-7

CDR3: CASSPQRTLYGYTF
DNA: TGTGCCAGCAGCCCCCAGCGGACTCTTTATGGCTACACCTTC
size: many
D: NA
V: TRBV12-3/TRBV12-4
J: TRBJ1-2

CDR3: CASSSGTTGTGELFF
DNA: TGTGCCAGCAGCTCCGGGACTACGGGGACCGGGGAGCTGTTTTTT
size: NA
D: TRBD2
V: TRBV11-2
J: TRBJ2-2

CDR3: CASSLVPDFSSTDTQYF
DNA: TGTGCCAGCAGCTTAGTTCCGGACTTTTCTTCCACAGATACGCAGTATTTT
size: NA
D: NA
V: TRBV7-8
J: TRBJ2-3

CDR3: CASRPTSGGYNEQFF
DNA: TGTGCCAGCAGGCCAACTAGCGGGGGGTACAATGAGCAGTTCTTC
size: NA
D: TRBD2
V: TRBV12-3/TRBV12-4
J: TRBJ2-1

CDR3: CASSYDSFRSQPQHF
DNA: TGTGCCAGCAGTTATGACAGCTTCAGGTCTCAGCCCCAGCATTTT
size: NA
D: NA
V: TRBV6-2/TRBV6-3
J: TRBJ1-5

CDR3: CASSSPSPGAREQYF
DNA: TGTGCCAGCAGCTCACCATCCCCCGGAGCGCGCGAGCAGTACTTC
size: NA
D: NA
V: TRBV7-9
J: TRBJ2-7

CDR3: CASSYRLAGRGTGELFF
DNA: TGTGCCAGCAGCTATAGACTAGCGGGGCGGGGCACCGGGGAGCTGTTTTTT
size: NA
D: NA
V: TRBV21-1
J: TRBJ2-2

CDR3: CASRGRAQEQYF
DNA: TGTGCCAGTCGCGGCAGGGCCCAAGAGCAGTACTTC
size: many
D: NA
V: TRBV7-2
J: TRBJ2-7

CDR3: CASSLAPGRETQYF
DNA: TGTGCCAGCAGTTTAGCGCCAGGGAGAGAGACCCAGTACTTC
size: NA
D: NA
V: TRBV12-3/TRBV12-4
J: TRBJ2-5

CDR3: CASSQEDRTFF
DNA: TGTGCCAGCAGCCAAGAGGACAGGACTTTCTTT
size: many
D: TRBD1
V: TRBV3-1
J: TRBJ1-1

CDR3: CSAADRDSNEKLFF
DNA: TGCAGCGCAGCCGACCGGGACAGTAATGAAAAACTGTTTTTT
size: NA
D: TRBD1
V: TRBV29-1
J: TRBJ1-4

CDR3: CASSATGDRKETQYF
DNA: TGTGCCAGCAGCGCGACAGGGGACCGAAAAGAGACCCAGTACTTC
size: NA
D: TRBD1
V: TRBV9
J: TRBJ2-5

CDR3: CASSDTGGRQPQHF
DNA: TGCGCCAGCAGTGACACAGGGGGACGACAGCCCCAGCATTTT
size: NA
D: TRBD1
V: TRBV5-1
J: TRBJ1-5

CDR3: CASSLQGAETQYF
DNA: TGTGCCAGCAGCTTGCAGGGGGCTGAGACCCAGTACTTC
size: few
D: TRBD1
V: TRBV5-5
J: TRBJ2-5

CDR3: CSARRSGQETQYF
DNA: TGCAGTGCTAGAAGGAGCGGACAAGAGACCCAGTACTTC
size: many
D: NA
V: TRBV20-1
J: TRBJ2-5

CDR3: CASSPGEITEQYF
DNA: TGTGCCAGCAGCCCCGGAGAAATCACCGAGCAGTACTTC
size: NA
D: NA
V: TRBV6-1
J: TRBJ2-7

CDR3: CASSPGEGLAGGRGQETQYF
DNA: TGCGCCAGCAGCCCGGGAGAAGGACTAGCGGGGGGGCGCGGCCAAGAGACCCAGTACTTC
size: few
D: TRBD2
V: TRBV5-1
J: TRBJ2-5

CDR3: CSVVARINEKLFF
DNA: TGCAGCGTTGTGGCCAGGATTAATGAAAAACTGTTTTTT
size: few
D: NA
V: TRBV29-1
J: TRBJ1-4

CDR3: CATSGSYEQYF
DNA: TGTGCCACCTCGGGGTCCTACGAGCAGTACTTC
size: many
D: NA
V: TRBV2
J: TRBJ2-7

CDR3: CASSTLLEGEVSTEAFF
DNA: TGTGCCAGTAGTACTTTGCTCGAGGGGGAAGTAAGCACTGAAGCTTTCTTT
size: NA
D: NA
V: TRBV19
J: TRBJ1-1

CDR3: CASSYGRAGTNEKLFF
DNA: TGTGCCAGCAGTTACGGGCGCGCTGGGACTAATGAAAAACTGTTTTTT
size: few
D: NA
V: TRBV6-5
J: TRBJ1-4

CDR3: CASKRVGTYSNQPQHF
DNA: TGTGCCAGCAAACGAGTGGGGACCTATAGCAATCAGCCCCAGCATTTT
size: few
D: NA
V: TRBV27
J: TRBJ1-5

CDR3: CASSLAAERNEKLFF
DNA: TGCGCCAGCAGCTTGGCGGCGGAGAGAAATGAAAAACTGTTTTTT
size: NA
D: NA
V: TRBV5-1
J: TRBJ1-4

CDR3: CASSLLGMETQYF
DNA: TGTGCCAGCAGCTTACTGGGGATGGAGACCCAGTACTTC
size: NA
D: NA
V: TRBV7-9
J: TRBJ2-5